The 22 T cell receptor beta chains below all came from one sample that was sequenced in a study of cytomegalovirus exposure and HLA in healthy donors. PCR involved 60 Vbeta and 13 Jbeta primers. Sequencing used immunoSEQ multiplex PCR; TCRdb keeps in-frame clones, though not all of them. Among more than 85,000 clones, 76% were seen once, and the ten largest hold 13%. Sequencing was carried out using PBMCs. The receptors here all came from a man aged 25-45 years in good health and CMV-seropositive.

The chain couples TRBV6-6 to TRBJ2-7; TRBD2 matches at 9 bases. V lost 0 bases to trimming and J lost 1 base; unmatched junction nucleotides: 4. CDR3 length: 16 residues. From germline, CDR1 is MNHNY and CDR2 SVGAGI (reference sequence). The CDR3 loop is CASSYSGSGGSYEQYF. The CDR3 DNA follows: TGTGCCAGCAGTTACTCGGGTAGCGGGGGATCCTACGAGCAGTACTTC.

The chain employs TRBV7-9 and TRBJ1-1; no clear D gene. CDR1 and CDR2 from the germline V gene are SEHNR and FQNEAQ (reference sequence). V was clipped by 2 bases and J by 6 bases, with 7 bases between them. The length of the CDR3 is 12 residues. The CDR3 bases are TGTGCCAGCAGCTTAATAGTCGCTGAAGCTTTCTTT. Its translation is CASSLIVAEAFF. The full variable domain, rest sourced from reference TRBV7-9 and TRBJ1-1, is DTGVSQNPRHKITKRGQNVTFRCDPISEHNRLYWYRQTLGQGPEFLTYFQNEAQLEKSRLLSDRFSAERPKGSFSTLEIQRTEQGDSAMYLCASSLIVAEAFFGQGTRLTVV.

This sequence joins TRBV2 and TRBJ1-5, with D tentatively TRBD1 (6 bases). V was cut by 6 bases and J by 1 base, with 10 bases left in between. Germline V gives CDR1 SNHLY, CDR2 FYNNEI. The CDR3 contains 14 residues. In nucleotides, the CDR3 is TGTGCCAGCAGCTCAGACAGGAGCAATCAGCCCCAGCATTTT. Amino acid sequence: CASSSDRSNQPQHF. Supplemented by reference TRBV2 and TRBJ1-5, the full variable domain reads EPEVTQTPSHQVTQMGQEVILRCVPISNHLYFYWYRQILGQKVEFLVSFYNNEISEKSEIFDDQFSVERPDGSNFTLKIRSTKLEDSAMYFCASSSDRSNQPQHFGDGTRLSIL.

In this sample, this clone turned up once. V usage is TRBV14 and J usage is TRBJ1-2, with TRBD1 identical over 11 bases. The ends lost 4 bases at V and 1 base at J; junction bases unmatched: 5. The CDR3 has 16 amino acids. Germline assignment: CDR1 SGHDN and CDR2 FVKESK. The CDR3 sequence: CASSLGQGAVNYGYTF. The CDR3, as DNA: TGTGCCAGCAGCCTTGGACAGGGGGCAGTTAACTATGGCTACACCTTC.

This chain uses TRBV7-2 with TRBJ2-1; TRBD2 matches at 9 bases. Germline values: CDR1 SGHTA, CDR2 FQGNSA. The V segment lost 2 bases and the J segment 8 bases; nucleotides outside the gene matches: 10. This CDR3 has 16 residues. As DNA, the CDR3 is TGTGCCAGCAGCTTAAACGGGCGGGGGGGCAGTGATGAGCAGTTCTTC. It codes for CASSLNGRGGSDEQFF.

This clone was picked up a small number of times. V is TRBV5-6 and J is TRBJ1-1; D uncertain. Germline V CDR1 and CDR2: SGHDT, YYEEEE. With 3 bases removed from V and 4 bases from J, the gap between germline ends came to 4 bases. The CDR3 covers 11 residues. This chain's CDR3 is CASSSVTEAFF. Here the CDR3 DNA reads TGTGCCAGCAGCTCCGTCACTGAAGCTTTCTTT.

The chain recombines TRBV7-9 with TRBJ1-3, with 8 bases fitting TRBD1. The germline V gene encodes CDR1 SEHNR and CDR2 FQNEAQ (reference sequence). The CDR3 has 15 residues. V gave up 5 bases and J gave up 0 bases; unmatched junction bases: 3. The CDR3 DNA sequence: TGTGCCAGCAGCAGGGACAGGAGCTCTGGAAACACCATATATTTT. This translates into CASSRDRSSGNTIYF.

This rearrangement joins TRBV6-5 to TRBJ2-5, with D perhaps TRBD2 (5 bases). Trimming removed 6 bases from V and 5 bases from J, with 19 bases in between. This CDR3 has 15 amino acids. The germline gives CDR1 MNHEY, CDR2 SVGAGI. CDR3 in DNA: TGTGCCAGCAGCCTAGGCGGGTCCGCCGGGGAGACCCAGTACTTC. As protein: CASSLGGSAGETQYF.

The V call is TRBV27, the J call TRBJ2-1; tentatively, D is TRBD1 (6 bases). This CDR3 has 15 residues. Germline V CDR1 and CDR2: MNHEY, SMNVEV (reference sequence). V lost 5 bases and J lost 4, with 15 bases in between. The DNA for the CDR3 is TGTGCCAGCAGTCAGGGGAATCGGGGTTACAATGAGCAGTTCTTC. Residues: CASSQGNRGYNEQFF.

For this clone: The sample carries other DNA sequences with the same CDR3. This chain joins TRBV2 and TRBJ2-2; 9 positions match TRBD1. Germline V gene lookup returns CDR1 SNHLY and CDR2 FYNNEI. V dropped 9 bases and J dropped 6; count of bases not matched to a gene: 2. The CDR3 has 12 amino acids. CDR3 in DNA: TGTGCCAGTACAGGGGGCTCCGGGGAGCTGTTTTTT. Amino acids: CASTGGSGELFF.

CDR3 sequence (DNA): TGTGCCAGCAGTTCGGGATCCTCTGGCTACACCTTC. This sequence encodes CASSSGSSGYTF. The rearrangement links TRBV6-5 to TRBJ1-2; D is unclear. Per the germline V gene, CDR1 is MNHEY and CDR2 is SVGAGI. Trimming left V 4 bases short and J 7 bases short, with 10 bases between. This CDR3 region has 12 residues.

In its sample, this clone was seen a few times. The chain recombines TRBV11-3 with TRBJ2-3, with D perhaps matching TRBD1 (5 bases). The V end was cut by 7 bases, the J end by 2 bases, with 7 bases between. The germline CDR1 and CDR2 sequences are SGHNT and YENEEA. The CDR3 is made up of 12 amino acids. As DNA, the CDR3 is TGTGCCAGCAAGGGGTCCACAGATACGCAGTATTTT. This encodes CASKGSTDTQYF.

The gene calls are TRBV5-8 and TRBJ2-3; a possible D gene is TRBD2 (6 bases). This CDR3 comprises 20 residues. CDR1 SGHTS and CDR2 YDEGEE come from the germline V gene. V gave up 3 bases and J gave up 3 bases, with 29 bases separating them. The CDR3 DNA is TGTGCCAGCAGCTCCCGGGACTCAGCCGCATACCAAAACTGGACAGATACGCAGTATTTT. Residues: CASSSRDSAAYQNWTDTQYF.

The V and J genes are TRBV7-6 and TRBJ1-3; the D is unclear. There are 14 residues in the CDR3. The germline CDR1 and CDR2 sequences are SGHVS and FNYEAQ. V was cut by 1 base and J by 2 bases, with 6 bases left in between. In DNA, the CDR3 is TGTGCCAGCAGCTTAGTCTGGCCTGGAAACACCATATATTTT. Protein: CASSLVWPGNTIYF.

The rearrangement joins TRBV20-1 to TRBJ2-5; possible D gene TRBD1, 5 bases. Germline V gives CDR1 DFQATT, CDR2 SNEGSKA (reference sequence). CDR3 length: 11 amino acids. Trimming pared 3 bases from V and 4 bases from J, leaving 6 bases between. The CDR3 is CSASRAETQYF. DNA of the CDR3: TGCAGTGCTAGCAGGGCAGAGACCCAGTACTTC.

In this sample, this clone turned up a few times. The chain recombines TRBV6-6 with TRBJ1-3; unclear D gene. Deletions cut 4 bases from V and 4 bases from J, with 11 bases between. This CDR3 contains 14 residues. Germline V gives CDR1 MNHNY, CDR2 SVGAGI (reference sequence). CDR3 amino acids: CASSSQVQGNTIYF. CDR3 coding DNA: TGTGCCAGCAGTTCCCAGGTACAAGGAAACACCATATATTTT.

The J gene is TRBJ2-1, the V gene TRBV28, with 11 bases fitting TRBD2. The CDR3 loop spans 16 amino acids. The germline gives CDR1 MDHEN, CDR2 SYDVKM. Trimming removed 5 bases from V and 3 bases from J; junction bases left unmatched: 6. The CDR3 is CASSPPLAGGYNEQFF. For the CDR3, the DNA is TGTGCCAGCAGTCCCCCCCTAGCGGGGGGCTACAATGAGCAGTTCTTC.

The chain links TRBV19 to TRBJ1-1; D might be TRBD1 (6 bases). CDR3 length: 13 amino acids. The germline V gene encodes CDR1 LNHDA and CDR2 SQIVND (reference sequence). V shed 6 bases and J shed 1 base, with 9 bases lying between them. The chain's CDR3 is CASSRGRNTEAFF. The CDR3 bases are TGTGCCAGTAGCAGGGGAAGGAACACTGAAGCTTTCTTT.

This rearrangement joins TRBV6-5 to TRBJ2-1; 8 nucleotides align to TRBD1. Per the germline V gene, CDR1 is MNHEY and CDR2 is SVGAGI. CDR3 length equals 15 residues. V was pared by 4 bases and J by 4 bases, with 6 bases of the junction left unmatched. CDR3 protein: CASSSRGRLYNEQFF. DNA of the CDR3: TGTGCCAGCAGTTCCAGGGGGCGCCTTTACAATGAGCAGTTCTTC.

This chain uses TRBV9 with TRBJ2-3; TRBD2 matches at 8 bases. Germline CDR1 and CDR2: SGDLS and YYNGEE. This CDR3 spans 15 amino acids. V dropped 5 bases and J dropped 1; count of bases not matched to a gene: 6. Here the CDR3 DNA reads TGTGCCAGCAGTGCCGGGGGGGCTGGCACAGATACGCAGTATTTT. Translation: CASSAGGAGTDTQYF.

This clone was counted once. The chain carries TRBV13 and TRBJ2-3, with D uncertain. V gave up 5 bases and J gave up 2 bases, with 5 bases separating them. Germline loops: CDR1 PRHDT, CDR2 FYEKMQ (reference sequence). This CDR3 comprises 12 residues. The CDR3 region has the DNA TGTGCCAGCAGCCCATTCACAGATACGCAGTATTTT. Residues: CASSPFTDTQYF.

The rearrangement links TRBV10-3 to TRBJ2-7; D is uncertain. The germline gives CDR1 ENHRY, CDR2 SYGVKD. This CDR3 has 13 residues. V was trimmed by 5 bases and J by 3 bases, leaving 11 bases between them. Here the CDR3 DNA reads TGTGCCATCAGTCCCCAGGAACTCTACGAGCAGTACTTC. This codes for CAISPQELYEQYF.